This is a list of T cell receptor beta chains from one sample in a study of blood T cell repertoires in COVID-19. Assay used: immunoSEQ multiplex PCR; TCRdb lists only in-frame clones, some missing. In the table there are approximately 52,000 clones, more than 85% of which are singletons. Sequencing input: peripheral blood. Receptor source: a man aged 45-60 years with acute or convalescent COVID-19. Both conserved end residues are part of each CDR3.

J | V | CDR3
TRBJ2-3 | TRBV4-2 | CASSQEETGGPGDTQYF
TRBJ1-3 | TRBV14 | CASSQEISPRQGNTIYF
TRBJ1-2 | TRBV7-2 | CASSFVGGQTYGYTF
TRBJ2-2 | TRBV19 | CASSPGQANTGELFF
TRBJ2-5 | TRBV11-2 | CASSLVAIAGAQETQYF
TRBJ1-1 | TRBV24-1 | CATSDLAELNTEAFF
TRBJ1-4 | TRBV5-1 | CASSLVFRVPNEKLFF
TRBJ1-2 | TRBV6-5 | CASRAVGNYGYTF
TRBJ2-3 | TRBV19 | CASSFGGAGTQYF
TRBJ1-6 | TRBV7-2 | CASSPRQNSPLHF
TRBJ2-7 | TRBV12-5 | CASGLMPGYSYEQYF
TRBJ1-1 | TRBV2 | CASSVPGSTEAFF
TRBJ1-4 | TRBV28 | CASNEDLGYNEKLFF
TRBJ2-7 | TRBV5-6 | CASSLGQAVWEQYF
TRBJ1-1 | TRBV12-3/TRBV12-4 | CASSLVPSGAFF
TRBJ1-1 | TRBV10-2 | CASRATGERTEAFF
TRBJ1-2 | TRBV29-1 | CSVEGGGLHYGYTF
TRBJ2-3 | TRBV15 | CATSRDFSGQGWDTQYF
TRBJ2-2 | TRBV19 | CASSITVLNTGELFF
TRBJ2-3 | TRBV5-1 | CASSPPTSGGSTDTQYF
TRBJ1-4 | TRBV18 | CASSPRTGGRANEKLFF
TRBJ1-4 | TRBV4-1 | CASSQDPGTAAWKLFF
TRBJ2-1 | TRBV7-2 | CASSFTGTGAQNEQFF
TRBJ2-7 | TRBV19 | CASSTGFPYEQYF
TRBJ2-3 | TRBV11-2 | CASTSGLAGRVDTQYF
TRBJ1-2 | TRBV18 | CASSAGGSLDYGYTF
TRBJ2-3 | TRBV25-1 | CASSQRGQGGDTQYF
TRBJ2-7 | TRBV3-1/TRBV3-2 | CASSRGLATFSSYEQYF
TRBJ2-3 | TRBV10-2 | CASSETHDTQYF
TRBJ1-4 | TRBV21-1 | CASSKAAGTPGTNEKLFF
TRBJ2-7 | TRBV9 | CASTLGGSSYEQYF
TRBJ1-3 | TRBV15 | CATSRVPGQGRGNTIYF
TRBJ2-3 | TRBV28 | CASGGRDTQYF
TRBJ1-1 | TRBV7-2 | CASSPLGRGSEAFF
TRBJ1-1 | TRBV2 | CASSDGMNTEAFF
TRBJ2-1 | TRBV7-3 | CASSLSGTSPNEQFF
TRBJ2-1 | TRBV11-2 | CASSTPGTSGGKSYNEQFF